The next 17 T cell receptor beta chains were all read from a single sample in a study of Graves' ophthalmopathy and Graves' hyperthyroidism. As the template, RNA transcripts were used to amplify TCR beta CDR3 regions. An initial RT-PCR round employing HTBI primers preceded a second-round multiplex PCR. TCRdb passed the multiplex PCR reads through MiXCR, listing each CDR3 protein once. The sample shows approximately 700,000 distinct CDR3 sequences, roughly two fifths of them seen only once. Specimen: peripheral blood. Receptors originate from an adult man with Graves' ophthalmopathy.

This clonotype was counted at least ten times. The chain links TRBV5-1 to TRBJ1-6; a possible D gene is TRBD1 (6 bases). This CDR3 has 14 amino acids. The ends were cut back, 5 bases at V and 8 bases at J, with 14 bases in the middle. Germline CDR1 and CDR2: SGHRS and YFSETQ. The CDR3 DNA reads TGCGCCAGCAGTTCCGGACAGACCGATTCACCCCTCCACTTT. Amino acid sequence: CASSSGQTDSPLHF.

The chain combines TRBV2 with TRBJ1-4; a weak D match, TRBD1 (6 bases). The CDR3 is 15 residues long. Germline-derived CDR1 and CDR2 are SNHLY and FYNNEI. The V end lost 8 bases, the J end lost 3 bases, and 16 bases lay between the germline ends. CDR3 DNA: TGTGCCAGCGTTGAGGGGGGGCGAGCTAATGAAAAACTGTTTTTT. This codes for CASVEGGRANEKLFF.

This clonotype was seen only a few times. The V and J genes are TRBV30 and TRBJ1-1; D is ambiguous. The germline V gene encodes CDR1 GTSNPN and CDR2 SVGIG (reference sequence). The CDR3 sequence is 13 residues long. Trimming cost V 1 base and J 0 bases, with 6 bases left between them. The DNA of the CDR3 is TGTGCCTGGAGTGAGCAACTGAACACTGAAGCTTTCTTT. Its protein is CAWSEQLNTEAFF.

This clonotype has ten or more counts. In DNA form, the CDR3 reads TGTGCCAGCAGCAGGGACGGCACCGGCCAAGATGGCTACACCTTC. Translated, it gives CASSRDGTGQDGYTF. The V call is TRBV12-3 or TRBV12-4, the J call TRBJ1-2; perhaps TRBD1 as D (5 bases). This CDR3 is built from 15 residues. V was pared by 6 bases and J by 6 bases, with 20 bases between.

The rearrangement joins TRBV19 to TRBJ1-3; TRBD1 matches 12 bases. This CDR3 spans 15 amino acids. Germline loops: CDR1 LNHDA, CDR2 SQIVND (reference sequence). V was pared by 10 bases and J by 4 bases, with 8 bases of the junction left unmatched. This chain's CDR3 is CATRDRGLTGNTIYF. DNA of the CDR3: TGTGCCACCCGGGACAGGGGGCTTACAGGAAACACCATATATTTT.

The chain recombines TRBV24-1 with TRBJ2-6; D may correspond to TRBD1 or TRBD2 (5 bases each). Looked up from germline, CDR1 is KGHDR and CDR2 is SFDVKD. This CDR3 comprises 17 residues. V shed 5 bases and J shed 4 bases, with 17 bases lying between them. The CDR3 loop is CATSGFRENTGANVLTF. CDR3 sequence (DNA): TGTGCCACCAGTGGTTTCAGGGAGAACACCGGGGCCAACGTCCTGACTTTC.

This sequence joins TRBV4-2 and TRBJ2-2; either TRBD1 or TRBD2 may supply D (6 bases each). Trimming pared 0 bases from V and 6 bases from J, leaving 11 bases between. Per germline, CDR1 LGHNA and CDR2 YNFKEQ. The CDR3 totals 15 residues. The CDR3 region has the DNA TGTGCCAGCAGCCAAGATCTGGGGGGCCCCGGGGAGCTGTTTTTT. The encoded protein is CASSQDLGGPGELFF.

This clonotype showed up just a few times. The CDR3 loop reads CASSQVDGEQYF. In DNA, the CDR3 is TGTGCCAGCAGCCAGGTGGATGGCGAGCAGTACTTC. This sequence joins TRBV5-5 and TRBJ2-7; D is ambiguous. The CDR3 runs 12 residues. CDR1 and CDR2 from the germline V gene are SGHKS and YYEKEE (reference sequence). The germline V and J ends were trimmed by 4 bases and 6 bases, with 11 bases remaining between them.

This chain connects TRBV5-1 to TRBJ2-5, with D unresolved. Germline loops: CDR1 SGHRS, CDR2 YFSETQ. This CDR3 contains 18 residues. Trimming took off 0 bases at V and 3 bases at J, with 21 bases between the two ends. DNA for the CDR3: TGCGCCAGCAGCTTGGCCCAGCCCGGAAAGCTCCCCAAAGAGACCCAGTACTTC. Its translation is CASSLAQPGKLPKETQYF.

V is TRBV9 and J is TRBJ1-2, with D unresolved. The germline V gene encodes CDR1 SGDLS and CDR2 YYNGEE. This CDR3 is 15 amino acids long. Trimming took 0 bases from V and 5 from J, leaving 14 bases between them. The DNA for the CDR3 is TGTGCCAGCAGCGTAGGCGCGGGAGAGCCTTATGGCTACACCTTC. Amino acid sequence: CASSVGAGEPYGYTF.

Ten or more counts support this clonotype. The chain carries TRBV12-3 or TRBV12-4 and TRBJ1-1; D is uncertain. CDR3 size: 14 residues. V was cut by 5 bases and J by 3 bases, with 13 bases left in between. CDR3 sequence (DNA): TGTGCCAGCAGTCCTATTCACGGCGACACTGAAGCTTTCTTT. Amino acid sequence: CASSPIHGDTEAFF.

The table lists this clonotype with many counts. The chain recombines TRBV5-6 with TRBJ2-5; 7 bases are shared with TRBD2. The J segment lost 5 bases and the V segment lost 3 bases, leaving 10 bases of the junction unmatched. Germline assignment: CDR1 SGHDT and CDR2 YYEEEE. The CDR3 length is 15 residues. The CDR3 bases are TGTGCCAGCAGCTCCAGCGGGAACGTCTGGGAGACCCAGTACTTC. Amino acids: CASSSSGNVWETQYF.

The chain joins TRBV7-2 to TRBJ1-6; the D is unclear. The germline V gene has CDR1 SGHTA and CDR2 FQGNSA. The CDR3 contains 14 residues. Between the trimmed V and J ends, which lost 5 bases and 9 bases, there was a span of 14 bases. The CDR3: CASSAGTATSPLHF. The DNA of the CDR3 is TGTGCCAGCAGCGCGGGCACAGCGACTTCACCCCTCCACTTT.

This clonotype was found once. The CDR3 is CASSEETDPNYGYTF. The CDR3, as DNA: TGTGCCAGCAGTGAGGAGACAGACCCTAACTATGGCTACACCTTC. This chain uses TRBV25-1 with TRBJ1-2; D might be TRBD1 (5 bases). The germline V gene encodes CDR1 MGHDK and CDR2 SYGVNS. V gave up 3 bases and J gave up 0 bases, with 11 bases separating them. CDR3 length: 15 residues.

This clonotype was picked up many times. The CDR3 region has the DNA TGTGCCAGCAGCGAAGAGGGGGACTATGGCTACACCTTC. Translation gives CASSEEGDYGYTF. J is TRBJ1-2 and V is TRBV9; D perhaps matches TRBD1 (6 bases). In germline, CDR1 is SGDLS, CDR2 YYNGEE. The CDR3 spans 13 residues. V was pared by 3 bases and J by 3 bases, with 9 bases between.

The chain links TRBV7-2 to TRBJ2-7; the match to TRBD1 covers 10 bases. CDR3 length equals 16 residues. The germline CDR1 and CDR2 sequences are SGHTA and FQGNSA. J was trimmed by 7 bases and V by 6 bases; bases with no gene match: 15. CDR3 coding DNA: TGTGCCAGCAGTCTTCAATCCGGGACAGGGGCGCGGGAGCAGTACTTC. This gives the protein CASSLQSGTGAREQYF.

Here the CDR3 DNA reads TGTGCCAGCAGCGGGGGGGGCTACTCTGGGGCCAACGTCCTGACTTTC. It specifies CASSGGGYSGANVLTF. The J gene is TRBJ2-6, the V gene TRBV25-1, with TRBD2 matching over 8 bases. Losses at the gene ends were 6 bases for V and 0 bases for J; bases not matched to a gene: 4. The CDR3 contains 16 residues. Germline CDR1 is MGHDK and CDR2 is SYGVNS.